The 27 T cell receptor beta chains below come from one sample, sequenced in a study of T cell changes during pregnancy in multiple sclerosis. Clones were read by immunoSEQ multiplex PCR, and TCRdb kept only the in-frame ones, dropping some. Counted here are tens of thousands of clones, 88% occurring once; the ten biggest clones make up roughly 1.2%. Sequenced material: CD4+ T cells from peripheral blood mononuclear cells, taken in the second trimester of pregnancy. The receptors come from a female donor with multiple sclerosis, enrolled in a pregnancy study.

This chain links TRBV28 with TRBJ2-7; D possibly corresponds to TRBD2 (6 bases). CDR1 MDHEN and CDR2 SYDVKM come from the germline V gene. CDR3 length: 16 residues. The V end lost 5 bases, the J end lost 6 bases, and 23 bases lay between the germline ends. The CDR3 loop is CASSLSPRLGGREQYF. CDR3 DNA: TGTGCCAGCAGTCTTAGTCCCCGACTGGGAGGTCGCGAGCAGTACTTC.

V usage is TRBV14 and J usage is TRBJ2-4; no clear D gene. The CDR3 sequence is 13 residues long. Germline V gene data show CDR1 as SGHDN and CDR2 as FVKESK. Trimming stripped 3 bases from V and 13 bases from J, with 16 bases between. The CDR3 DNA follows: TGTGCCAGCAGCCAGAGCAGGCATGCCCCCCAGTACTTC. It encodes CASSQSRHAPQYF.

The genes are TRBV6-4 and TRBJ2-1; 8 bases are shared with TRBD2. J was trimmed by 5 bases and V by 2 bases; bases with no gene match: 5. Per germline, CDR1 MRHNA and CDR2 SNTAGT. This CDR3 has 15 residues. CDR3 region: CASSDRAGEHNEQFF. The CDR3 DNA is TGTGCCAGCAGTGACAGAGCGGGAGAGCACAATGAGCAGTTCTTC.

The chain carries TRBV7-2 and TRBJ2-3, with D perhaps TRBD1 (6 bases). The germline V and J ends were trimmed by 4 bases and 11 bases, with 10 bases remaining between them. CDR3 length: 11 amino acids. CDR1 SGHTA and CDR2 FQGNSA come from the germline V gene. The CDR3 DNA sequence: TGTGCCAGCAGCTCGGACAGAAAGCAGTATTTT. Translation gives CASSSDRKQYF.

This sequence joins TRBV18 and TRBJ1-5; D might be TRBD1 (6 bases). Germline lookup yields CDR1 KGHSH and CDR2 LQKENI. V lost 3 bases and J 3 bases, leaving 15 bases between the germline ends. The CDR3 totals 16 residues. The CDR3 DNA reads TGTGCCAGCTCACCCGCTCGCGGGGGCACCAATCAGCCCCAGCATTTT. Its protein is CASSPARGGTNQPQHF.

CDR3 loop: CASSGARFSEAFF. Written as DNA, the CDR3 is TGTGCCAGCAGTGGGGCCCGATTCTCTGAAGCTTTCTTT. The rearrangement links TRBV6-1 to TRBJ1-1; D gene ambiguous. The CDR3 loop spans 13 amino acids. Looked up from germline, CDR1 is MNHNS and CDR2 is SASEGT. V lost 4 bases and J 6 bases, leaving 12 bases between the germline ends.

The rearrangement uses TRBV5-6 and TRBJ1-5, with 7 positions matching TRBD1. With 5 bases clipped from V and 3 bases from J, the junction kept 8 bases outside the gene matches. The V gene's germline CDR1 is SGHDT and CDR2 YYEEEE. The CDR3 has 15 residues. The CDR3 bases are TGTGCCAGCAGTGTGCGACAGGGAATCAATCAGCCCCAGCATTTT. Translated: CASSVRQGINQPQHF. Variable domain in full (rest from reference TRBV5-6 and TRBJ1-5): DAGVTQSPTHLIKTRGQQVTLRCSPKSGHDTVSWYQQALGQGPQFIFQYYEEEERQRGNFPDRFSGHQFPNYSSELNVNALLLGDSALYLCASSVRQGINQPQHFGDGTRLSIL.

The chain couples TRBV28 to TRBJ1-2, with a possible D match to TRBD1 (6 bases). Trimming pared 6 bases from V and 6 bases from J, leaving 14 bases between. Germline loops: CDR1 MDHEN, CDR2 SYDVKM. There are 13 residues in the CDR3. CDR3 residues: CASRVGTPDGYTF. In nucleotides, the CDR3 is TGTGCCAGCAGGGTCGGGACACCCGATGGCTACACCTTC.

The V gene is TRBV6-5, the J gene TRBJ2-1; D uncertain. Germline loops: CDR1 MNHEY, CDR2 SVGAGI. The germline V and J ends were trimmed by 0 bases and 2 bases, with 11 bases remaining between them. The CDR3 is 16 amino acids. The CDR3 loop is CASSYSSEVTYNEQFF. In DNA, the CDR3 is TGTGCCAGCAGTTACTCATCCGAGGTGACCTACAATGAGCAGTTCTTC.

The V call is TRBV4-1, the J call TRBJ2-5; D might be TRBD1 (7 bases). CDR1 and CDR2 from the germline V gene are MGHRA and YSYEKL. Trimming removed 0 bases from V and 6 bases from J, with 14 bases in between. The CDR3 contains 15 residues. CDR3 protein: CASSQDWQGGKTQYF. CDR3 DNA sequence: TGCGCCAGCAGCCAAGATTGGCAGGGGGGAAAGACCCAGTACTTC.

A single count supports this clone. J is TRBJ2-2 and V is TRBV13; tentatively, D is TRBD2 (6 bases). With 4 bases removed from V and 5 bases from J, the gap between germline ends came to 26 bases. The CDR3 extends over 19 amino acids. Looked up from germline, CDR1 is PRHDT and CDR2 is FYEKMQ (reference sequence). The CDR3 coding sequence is TGTGCCAGCAGCTCCCTTGCTCGAAGCCAAACAGGAGGGACCGGGGAGCTGTTTTTT. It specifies CASSSLARSQTGGTGELFF.

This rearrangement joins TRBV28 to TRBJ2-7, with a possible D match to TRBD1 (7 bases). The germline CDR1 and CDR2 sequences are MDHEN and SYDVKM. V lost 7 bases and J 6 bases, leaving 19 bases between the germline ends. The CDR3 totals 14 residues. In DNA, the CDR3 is TGTGCCAGCATTCTCGACAGGGAGGTAGGCGAGCAGTACTTC. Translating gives CASILDREVGEQYF.

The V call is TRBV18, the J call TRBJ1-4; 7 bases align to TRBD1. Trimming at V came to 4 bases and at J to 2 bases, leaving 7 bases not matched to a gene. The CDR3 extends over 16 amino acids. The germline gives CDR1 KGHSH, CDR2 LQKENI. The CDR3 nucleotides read TGTGCCAGCTCACTTCACGACAGGGCCACTAATGAAAAACTGTTTTTT. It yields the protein CASSLHDRATNEKLFF.

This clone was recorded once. Here the CDR3 DNA reads TGTGCCGGACAGGGGCCGAACACTGAAGCTTTCTTT. It codes for CAGQGPNTEAFF. The chain combines TRBV6-6 with TRBJ1-1; 9 nucleotides agree with TRBD1. V was pared by 11 bases and J by 1 base, with 2 bases of the junction left unmatched. This CDR3 is 12 amino acids long. Germline lookup yields CDR1 MNHNY and CDR2 SVGAGI (reference sequence).

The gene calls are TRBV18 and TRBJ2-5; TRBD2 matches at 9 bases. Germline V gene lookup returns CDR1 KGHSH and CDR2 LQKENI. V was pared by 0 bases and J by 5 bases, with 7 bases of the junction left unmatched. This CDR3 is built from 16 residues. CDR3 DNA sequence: TGTGCCAGCTCACCACCGAATAGCGGGAGATGGGAGACCCAGTACTTC. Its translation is CASSPPNSGRWETQYF.

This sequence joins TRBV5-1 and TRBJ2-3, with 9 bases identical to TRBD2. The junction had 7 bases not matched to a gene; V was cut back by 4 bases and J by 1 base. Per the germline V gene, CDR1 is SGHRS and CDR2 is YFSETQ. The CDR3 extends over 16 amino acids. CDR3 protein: CASSVGTSLGTDTQYF. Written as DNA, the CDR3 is TGCGCCAGCAGCGTCGGGACTAGCTTGGGCACAGATACGCAGTATTTT.

CDR3 bases: TGTGCCAGTAGCAAACTAGCGGGAGGGGGAGAGACCCAGTACTTC. Amino acids: CASSKLAGGGETQYF. The rearrangement uses TRBV19 and TRBJ2-5, with TRBD2 matching 13 bases. Trimming removed 6 bases from V and 4 bases from J; junction bases left unmatched: 5. The V gene's germline CDR1 is LNHDA and CDR2 SQIVND (reference sequence). This CDR3 spans 15 amino acids.

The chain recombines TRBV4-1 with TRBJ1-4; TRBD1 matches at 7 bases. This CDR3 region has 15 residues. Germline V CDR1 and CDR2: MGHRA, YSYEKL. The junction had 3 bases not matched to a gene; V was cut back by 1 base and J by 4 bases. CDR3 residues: CASSQGGQINEKLFF. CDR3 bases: TGCGCCAGCAGCCAAGGGGGACAGATTAATGAAAAACTGTTTTTT.

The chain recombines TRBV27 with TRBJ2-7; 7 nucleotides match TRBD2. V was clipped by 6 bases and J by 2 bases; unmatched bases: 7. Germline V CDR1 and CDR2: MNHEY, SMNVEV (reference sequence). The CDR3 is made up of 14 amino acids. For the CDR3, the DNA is TGTGCCAGCAGGGAAGAAGGACTAGCCTACGAGCAGTACTTC. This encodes CASREEGLAYEQYF.

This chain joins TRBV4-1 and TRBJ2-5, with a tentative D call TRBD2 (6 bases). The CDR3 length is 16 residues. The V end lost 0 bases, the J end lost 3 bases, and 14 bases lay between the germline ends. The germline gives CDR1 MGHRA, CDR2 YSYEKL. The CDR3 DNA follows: TGCGCCAGCAGCCAAGATCCGCAGGGCGGGGAAGAGACCCAGTACTTC. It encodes CASSQDPQGGEETQYF.

The CDR3 bases are TGTGCCAGCAGCTTGACAGGGTCGAACACTGAAGCTTTCTTT. Translated, it gives CASSLTGSNTEAFF. The rearrangement uses TRBV11-2 and TRBJ1-1; 7 positions agree with TRBD1. CDR1 is SGHAT, CDR2 FQNNGV, per germline. The CDR3 contains 14 residues. V shed 3 bases and J 1 base; nucleotides not matched to a gene: 2.

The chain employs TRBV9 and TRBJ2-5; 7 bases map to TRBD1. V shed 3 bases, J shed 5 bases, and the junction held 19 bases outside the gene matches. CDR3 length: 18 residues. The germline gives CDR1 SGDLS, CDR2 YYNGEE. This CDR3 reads CASSASIGAGGEWETQYF. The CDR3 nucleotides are TGTGCCAGCAGCGCCTCAATTGGGGCAGGGGGAGAATGGGAGACCCAGTACTTC.

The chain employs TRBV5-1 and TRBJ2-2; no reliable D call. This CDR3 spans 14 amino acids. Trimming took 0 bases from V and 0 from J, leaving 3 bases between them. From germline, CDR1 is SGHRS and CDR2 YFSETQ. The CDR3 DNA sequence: TGCGCCAGCAGCTTGGCAACGAACACCGGGGAGCTGTTTTTT. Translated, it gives CASSLATNTGELFF.

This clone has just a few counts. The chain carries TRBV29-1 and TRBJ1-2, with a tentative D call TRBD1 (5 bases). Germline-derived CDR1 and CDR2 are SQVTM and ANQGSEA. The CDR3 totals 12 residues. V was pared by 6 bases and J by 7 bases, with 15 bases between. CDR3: CSVGQGDFGYTF. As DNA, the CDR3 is TGCAGCGTAGGGCAGGGTGATTTTGGCTACACCTTC.

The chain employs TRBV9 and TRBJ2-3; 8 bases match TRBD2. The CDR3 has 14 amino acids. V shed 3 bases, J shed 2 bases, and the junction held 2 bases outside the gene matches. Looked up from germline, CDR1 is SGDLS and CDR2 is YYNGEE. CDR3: CASSASGYTDTQYF. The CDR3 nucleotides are TGTGCCAGCAGCGCTAGCGGGTACACAGATACGCAGTATTTT.

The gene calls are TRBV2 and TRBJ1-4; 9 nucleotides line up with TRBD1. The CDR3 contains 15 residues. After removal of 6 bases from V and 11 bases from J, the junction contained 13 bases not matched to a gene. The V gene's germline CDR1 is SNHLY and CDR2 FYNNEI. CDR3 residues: CASSDSGTGIGKLFF. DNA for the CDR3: TGTGCCAGCAGCGATTCCGGGACAGGGATCGGGAAACTGTTTTTT.

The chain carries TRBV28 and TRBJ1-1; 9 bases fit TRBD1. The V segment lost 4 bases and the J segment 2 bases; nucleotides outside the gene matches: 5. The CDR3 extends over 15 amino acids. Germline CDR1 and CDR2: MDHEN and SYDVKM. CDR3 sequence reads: CASSSTGQGNTEAFF. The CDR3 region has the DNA TGTGCCAGCAGTTCAACGGGACAGGGAAACACTGAAGCTTTCTTT.